The clone carrying this T cell receptor beta chain was seen a single time. The time point was: pre-reinfection, 55 to 20 weeks before reinfection detection. No in vitro expansion preceded TCR sequencing of the sorted cells. At all three reinfection time points, viable CD3+ CD8+ CD45RO- cells from a couple of donors served as controls. J gave up 7 bases and V 5 bases, and 8 bases lay outside the gene matches. This CDR3 region has 14 residues. The germline gives CDR1 MNHEY, CDR2 SMNVEV (reference sequence). TCRdb's copy holds only in-frame clones and misses some; the assay was immunoSEQ multiplex PCR. The sample lists over 45,000 clones, roughly 91% occurring once. This sample was taken from a study of memory CD8 T cells in hepatitis C reinfection.

The receptor's source is a man aged 18 to 35 with hepatitis C virus infection. Sample: naive CD8+ T cells sorted from blood. This chain connects TRBV27 to TRBJ2-7; 10 bases align to TRBD2. The CDR3 DNA reads as TGTGCCAGCAGTAACTCGGGACTAGCGCGGGAGCAGTACTTC. It specifies CASSNSGLAREQYF.